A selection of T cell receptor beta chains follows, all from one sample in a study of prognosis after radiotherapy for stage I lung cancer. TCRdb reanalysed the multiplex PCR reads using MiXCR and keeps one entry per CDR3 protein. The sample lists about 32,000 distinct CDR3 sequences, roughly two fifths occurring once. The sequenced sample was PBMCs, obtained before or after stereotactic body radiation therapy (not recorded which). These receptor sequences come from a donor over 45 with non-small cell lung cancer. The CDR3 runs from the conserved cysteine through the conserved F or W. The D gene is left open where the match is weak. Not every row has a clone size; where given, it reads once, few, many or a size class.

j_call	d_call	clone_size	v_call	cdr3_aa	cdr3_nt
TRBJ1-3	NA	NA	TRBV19	CASKDGYSGNTIYF	TGTGCCAGTAAGGATGGGTACTCTGGAAACACCATATATTTT
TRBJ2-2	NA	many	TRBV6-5	CASSWAGSKFSRTGELFF	TGTGCCAGCAGTTGGGCGGGCAGTAAATTTTCTCGGACCGGGGAGCTGTTTTTT
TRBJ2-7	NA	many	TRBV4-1	CASSQGVESYEQYF	TGCGCCAGCAGCCAAGGGGTGGAAAGCTACGAGCAGTACTTC
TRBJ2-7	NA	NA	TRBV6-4	CASSYGTEQYF	TGTGCCAGCAGTTACGGGACCGAGCAGTACTTC
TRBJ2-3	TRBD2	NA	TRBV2	CASNPPGGRSYTHYF	TGTGCCAGCAATCCCCCGGGGGGTAGAAGCTATACGCATTATTTT
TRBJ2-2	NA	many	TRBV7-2	CASSKTLTGELFF	TGTGCCAGCAGCAAGACCCTCACCGGGGAGCTGTTTTTT
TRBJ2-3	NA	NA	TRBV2	CAIRLWGTDTQYF	TGTGCCATCCGTCTTTGGGGCACAGATACGCAGTATTTT
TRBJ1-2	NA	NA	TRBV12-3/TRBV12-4	CASSLGKSYGYTF	TGTGCCAGCAGTTTGGGCAAGAGCTATGGCTACACCTTC
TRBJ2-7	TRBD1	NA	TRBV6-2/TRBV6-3	CASSHGTGGPSDQYF	TGTGCCAGCAGTCATGGGACAGGGGGGCCCTCCGATCAGTACTTC
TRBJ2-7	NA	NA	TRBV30	CAWSLEGYEKYF	TGTGCCTGGAGTTTAGAGGGGTACGAGAAGTACTTC
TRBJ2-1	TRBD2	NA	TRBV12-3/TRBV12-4	CASTPGLADYNEQFF	TGTGCCAGCACCCCGGGACTAGCGGACTACAATGAGCAGTTCTTC
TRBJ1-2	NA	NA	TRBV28	CASSKWTASNYGYTF	TGCGCCAGCAGTAAATGGACAGCGTCTAACTATGGCTACACCTTC
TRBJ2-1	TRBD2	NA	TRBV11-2	CASSSSRSGGEQFF	TGTGCCAGCAGCTCCTCCCGCTCGGGGGGTGAGCAGTTCTTC
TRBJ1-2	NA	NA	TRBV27	CASSPSPNYGYTF	TGTGCCAGCAGTCCATCACCTAACTATGGCTACACCTTC
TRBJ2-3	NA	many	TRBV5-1	CASSSTFTDTQYF	TGCGCCAGCAGCTCGACATTCACAGATACGCAGTATTTT
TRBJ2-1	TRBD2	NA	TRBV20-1	CSANHMGTRGNEQFF	TGCAGTGCTAACCACATGGGGACTAGAGGCAATGAGCAGTTCTTC
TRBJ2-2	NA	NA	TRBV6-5	CSSSSGQHTVELFF	TGTTCCAGCAGTTCCGGACAGCACACCGTGGAGCTGTTTTTT
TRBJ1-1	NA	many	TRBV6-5	CASSYGVGTEAFF	TGTGCCAGCAGTTACGGAGTAGGAACTGAAGCTTTCTTT
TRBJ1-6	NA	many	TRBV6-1	CASSLGDSPLHF	TGTGCCAGCTCATTGGGAGATTCACCCCTCCACTTT
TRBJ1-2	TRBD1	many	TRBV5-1	CASSSGQGATRGYTF	TGCGCCAGCAGCTCAGGACAGGGGGCGACGAGGGGCTACACCTTC
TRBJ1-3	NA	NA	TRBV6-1	CASRAQISGNTIYF	TGTGCCAGCAGGGCACAAATATCTGGAAACACCATATATTTT
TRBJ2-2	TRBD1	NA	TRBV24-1	CATSDLIGAGQGSTRELFF	TGTGCCACCAGTGATTTGATCGGTGCGGGACAGGGTTCCACCAGGGAGCTGTTTTTT
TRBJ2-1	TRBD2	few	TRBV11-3	CASILWETSGRATQFF	TGTGCCAGCATCTTATGGGAAACTAGCGGGAGGGCCACGCAGTTCTTC
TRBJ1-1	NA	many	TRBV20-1	CSARRRGSTEAFF	TGCAGTGCTAGAAGACGGGGCTCCACTGAAGCTTTCTTT
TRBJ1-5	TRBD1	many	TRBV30	CAWSVRGTGNQPQHF	TGTGCCTGGAGTGTACGAGGGACAGGTAATCAGCCCCAGCATTTT
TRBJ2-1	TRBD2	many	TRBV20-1	CSARDPAGGRYNEQFF	TGCAGTGCTAGAGATCCAGCGGGGGGGAGGTACAATGAGCAGTTCTTC
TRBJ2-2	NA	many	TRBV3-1	CASSRNTGELFF	TGTGCCAGCAGCCGTAACACCGGGGAGCTGTTTTTT
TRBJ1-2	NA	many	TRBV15	CATSRDRAGPGYTF	TGTGCCACCAGCAGAGATCGAGCAGGGCCCGGCTACACCTTC
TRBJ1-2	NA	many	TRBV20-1	CSARVRTKAGAGYTF	TGCAGTGCTAGAGTCCGTACAAAGGCCGGGGCTGGCTACACCTTC
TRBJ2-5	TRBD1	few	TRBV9	CASSVNRGPETQYF	TGTGCCAGCAGCGTAAACAGGGGTCCAGAGACCCAGTACTTC
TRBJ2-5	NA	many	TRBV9	CASSVEEGVVSETQYF	TGTGCCAGCAGCGTAGAAGAGGGAGTCGTGTCGGAGACCCAGTACTTC
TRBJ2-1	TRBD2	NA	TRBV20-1	CSARRSGRDYNEQFF	TGCAGTGCTAGAAGGAGCGGCAGGGACTACAATGAGCAGTTCTTT